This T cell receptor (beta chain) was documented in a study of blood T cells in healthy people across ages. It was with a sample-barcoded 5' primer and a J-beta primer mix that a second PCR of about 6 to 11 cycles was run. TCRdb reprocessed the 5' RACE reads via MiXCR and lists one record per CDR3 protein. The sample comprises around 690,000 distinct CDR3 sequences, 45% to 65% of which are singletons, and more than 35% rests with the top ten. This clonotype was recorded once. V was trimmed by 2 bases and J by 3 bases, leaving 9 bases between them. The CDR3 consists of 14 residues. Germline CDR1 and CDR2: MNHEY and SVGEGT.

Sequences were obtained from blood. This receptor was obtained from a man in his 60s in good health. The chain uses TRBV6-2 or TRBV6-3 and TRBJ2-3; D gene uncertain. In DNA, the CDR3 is TGTGCCAGCAGTTACGTGGCCTTTACAGATACGCAGTATTTT. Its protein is CASSYVAFTDTQYF.